The T cell receptor (beta chain) described here comes from a study of blood T cells in healthy people across ages. Points from the study as a whole: The fall in TCR beta diversity per million T cells was roughly linear with age. Long-lived donors had more naive CD4+ cells and higher diversity than aged donors.

V shed 4 bases and J shed 5 bases, with 15 bases lying between them. CDR3 length equals 14 residues. Germline V gives CDR1 SQVTM, CDR2 ANQGSEA. Turning to this clonotype: Its antigen is as yet unknown. A much more abundant neighbour one base away suggests this may be a read error.

A second PCR, run for about 7 to 11 cycles, used a sample-barcoded 5' primer plus a J-beta primer mix. A template-switch adaptor that had 12 random nucleotides put a tag on each cDNA molecule. Every sample gave at least 2.5 million paired-end reads containing CDR3. TCRdb used MiXCR to reprocess the 5' RACE reads, holding one entry per CDR3 protein. Found here are hundreds of thousands of distinct CDR3 sequences, 35% to 40% of them singletons; the top ten hold about an eighth. The clonotype comes from a man in his late teens or twenties in good health. The chain is built from TRBV29-1 and TRBJ2-4, with a tentative D call TRBD1 (5 bases). Sequencing was done on a sample of blood. CDR3 loop: CSVGARATENIQYF. The CDR3 DNA reads as TGCAGCGTTGGGGCCAGGGCCACAGAAAACATTCAGTACTTC.